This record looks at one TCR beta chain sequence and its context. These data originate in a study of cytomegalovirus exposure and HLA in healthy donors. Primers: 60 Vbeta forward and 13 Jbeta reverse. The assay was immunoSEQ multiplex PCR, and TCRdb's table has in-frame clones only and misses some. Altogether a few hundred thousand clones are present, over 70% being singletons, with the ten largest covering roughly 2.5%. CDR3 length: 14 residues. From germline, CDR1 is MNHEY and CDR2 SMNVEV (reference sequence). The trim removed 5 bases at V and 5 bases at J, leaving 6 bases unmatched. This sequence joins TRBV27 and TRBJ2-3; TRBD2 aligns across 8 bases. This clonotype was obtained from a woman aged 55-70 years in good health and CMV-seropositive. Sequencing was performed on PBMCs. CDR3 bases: TGTGCCAGCAGTCTTGAGCGGGGGTTAGATACGCAGTATTTT. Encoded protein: CASSLERGLDTQYF.